The next 22 T cell receptor beta chains were all read from a single sample in a study of blood T cell repertoires in COVID-19. Libraries were prepared by immunoSEQ multiplex PCR; TCRdb keeps only in-frame clonotypes and omits some of them. Of 95,000 to 130,000 clones in the sample, 83% were seen once. Sequencing input: peripheral blood. These receptors all come from a man aged 25-45 years with acute or convalescent COVID-19.

The chain recombines TRBV3-1 (or the pseudogene TRBV3-2) with TRBJ1-2; maybe TRBD1 (5 bases). V lost 2 bases to trimming and J lost 6 bases, with 13 bases between them. CDR1 and CDR2 (germline): LGHDT, YNNKEL (reference sequence). The CDR3 is 14 amino acids. CDR3 in DNA: TGTGCCAGCAGCCAAATGAGGGGAGGGAATGGCTACACCTTC. This encodes CASSQMRGGNGYTF.

The chain combines TRBV5-1 with TRBJ1-4; no definite D call. In germline, CDR1 is SGHRS, CDR2 YFSETQ. This CDR3 comprises 15 residues. Trimming pared 4 bases from V and 0 bases from J, leaving 10 bases between. Here the CDR3 DNA reads TGCGCCAGCAGCCCCTCGACTGCAACTAATGAAAAACTGTTTTTT. Translated: CASSPSTATNEKLFF.

The chain recombines TRBV7-8 with TRBJ2-2, with D possibly TRBD1 on 5 matching bases. This CDR3 region has 13 residues. CDR1 and CDR2 from the germline V gene are SGHVS and FQNEAQ. V was cut by 6 bases and J by 1 base, with 6 bases left in between. Here the CDR3 DNA reads TGTGCCAGCAGGGGGCAGAACACCGGGGAGCTGTTTTTT. This translates into CASRGQNTGELFF.

The chain uses TRBV19 and TRBJ2-1, with D perhaps matching TRBD1 (6 bases). CDR1 is LNHDA, CDR2 SQIVND, per germline (reference sequence). CDR3 size: 14 residues. Trimming left V 1 base short and J 6 bases short, with 10 bases between. The CDR3 is CASSIVLDSNEQFF. CDR3 bases: TGTGCCAGTAGTATAGTCCTGGACAGCAATGAGCAGTTCTTC.

This clone was seen a handful of times. The V call is TRBV12-3 or TRBV12-4, the J call TRBJ2-7, with D perhaps matching TRBD1 (5 bases). The CDR3 is 13 amino acids. Between the trimmed V and J ends, which lost 4 bases and 7 bases, there was a span of 14 bases. CDR3 region: CASSYRWSEEQYF. The CDR3 DNA reads as TGTGCCAGCAGTTACAGGTGGAGTGAAGAGCAGTACTTC.

This rearrangement joins TRBV5-1 to TRBJ1-1; 9 nucleotides line up with TRBD1. V shed 4 bases and J 0 bases; nucleotides not matched to a gene: 7. Germline V gene sequence: CDR1 SGHRS, CDR2 YFSETQ. This CDR3 has 16 amino acids. The CDR3 is CASSPRTGVLNTEAFF. CDR3 bases: TGCGCCAGCAGCCCCAGGACAGGGGTACTGAACACTGAAGCTTTCTTT.

The chain employs TRBV2 and TRBJ2-3; TRBD1 aligns across 7 bases. Trimming removed 6 bases from V and 3 bases from J; junction bases left unmatched: 6. The germline CDR1 and CDR2 sequences are SNHLY and FYNNEI. The CDR3 contains 14 residues. The CDR3 DNA sequence: TGTGCCAGCAGCAGACAGGGACAGACAGATACGCAGTATTTT. It specifies CASSRQGQTDTQYF.

The chain recombines TRBV27 with TRBJ1-6; D remains unclear. CDR3 length equals 13 residues. Trimming removed 5 bases at V and 12 bases at J, with 14 bases between. Germline loops: CDR1 MNHEY, CDR2 SMNVEV (reference sequence). The CDR3 sequence is CASSRGVTGPLHF. Written as DNA, the CDR3 is TGTGCCAGCAGTCGGGGAGTGACGGGACCCCTCCACTTT.

This chain links TRBV23-1 with TRBJ2-3, with 11 bases identical to TRBD2. TRBV23-1 belongs to the ORF category, with a function that is uncertain. The length of the CDR3 is 17 residues. Trimming cost V 0 bases and J 2 bases; bases outside gene matches: 4. CDR3 residues: CASSQSSLAGDTDTQYF. In nucleotides, the CDR3 is TGCGCCAGCAGTCAATCTTCACTAGCGGGAGACACAGATACGCAGTATTTT.

This clone was counted many times. The V and J genes are TRBV2 and TRBJ1-1; no definite D call. Germline CDR1 and CDR2: SNHLY and FYNNEI. The ends were cut back, 3 bases at V and 2 bases at J, with 10 bases in the middle. The CDR3 has 14 amino acids. CDR3 sequence reads: CASSEEGANTEAFF. DNA for the CDR3: TGTGCCAGCAGTGAGGAGGGAGCTAACACTGAAGCTTTCTTT.

The sample holds one count of this clone. The V call is TRBV18, the J call TRBJ2-1, with 9 bases matching TRBD2. The length of the CDR3 is 17 residues. From germline, CDR1 is KGHSH and CDR2 LQKENI. With V trimmed by 2 bases and J by 5 bases, 10 bases remained unmatched. The CDR3 DNA reads as TGTGCCAGCTCACCAAACCTATTGACTAGCGGAGACAATGAGCAGTTCTTC. It translates to CASSPNLLTSGDNEQFF.

The rearrangement joins TRBV19 to TRBJ2-1; D is perhaps TRBD1 (5 bases). Trimming cost V 3 bases and J 6 bases, with 12 bases left between them. The CDR3 covers 14 residues. CDR1 and CDR2 (germline): LNHDA, SQIVND (reference sequence). CDR3 sequence reads: CASSMGLARNEQFF. CDR3 coding DNA: TGTGCCAGTAGTATGGGGCTTGCCCGCAATGAGCAGTTCTTC.

CDR3 in amino acids: CASSQESFSGGESYNEQFF. The CDR3 DNA reads as TGTGCCAGCAGCCAAGAGTCGTTTAGCGGGGGTGAATCCTACAATGAGCAGTTCTTC. This rearrangement joins TRBV3-1 (or the pseudogene TRBV3-2) to TRBJ2-1, with 9 bases that match TRBD2. CDR1 and CDR2 (germline): LGHDT, YNNKEL (reference sequence). Trimming removed 0 bases from V and 1 base from J; junction bases left unmatched: 10. This CDR3 is built from 19 residues.

This clone has more than one count but fewer than ten. The V call is TRBV9, the J call TRBJ2-3; TRBD2 matches at 8 bases. V lost 5 bases and J lost 6; bases outside the gene matches: 11. The CDR3 has 15 residues. Germline assignment: CDR1 SGDLS and CDR2 YYNGEE. CDR3 residues: CASSDSGIVSDTQYF. The CDR3, as DNA: TGTGCCAGCAGTGATAGCGGGATAGTGAGTGATACGCAGTATTTT.

The V gene is TRBV19, the J gene TRBJ2-7; unclear D gene. CDR1 is LNHDA, CDR2 SQIVND, per germline (reference sequence). V was cut by 3 bases and J by 0 bases, with 15 bases left in between. This CDR3 region has 16 residues. CDR3 sequence reads: CASSIRPTGFSYEQYF. CDR3 nucleotides: TGTGCCAGTAGTATTCGGCCCACCGGGTTCTCCTACGAGCAGTACTTC.

The chain is built from TRBV12-3 or TRBV12-4 and TRBJ1-1; 7 bases match TRBD1. The CDR3 has 12 residues. Trimming took 6 bases from V and 6 from J; bases not matched to a gene: 4. The chain's CDR3 is CASRGQSPEAFF. The CDR3 bases are TGTGCCAGCAGGGGACAGTCCCCTGAAGCTTTCTTT.

This clone was counted only a few times. In DNA, the CDR3 is TGTGCCAGCAGCCAAGAAGAAAACAGGGTAGACGGCTACACCTTC. Translating it yields CASSQEENRVDGYTF. The gene calls are TRBV4-2 and TRBJ1-2, with D possibly being TRBD1 (6 bases). The CDR3 length is 15 residues. Looked up from germline, CDR1 is LGHNA and CDR2 is YNFKEQ. V was clipped by 0 bases and J by 8 bases, with 16 bases between them.

DNA for the CDR3: TGCGCCAGCAGCTTGGTCAGGTACGCAGGCCGGGAGCTGTTTTTT. It translates to CASSLVRYAGRELFF. V gene TRBV5-1 combines with J gene TRBJ2-2; D is unresolved. V was pared by 0 bases and J by 9 bases, with 15 bases between. Germline CDR1 SGHRS, CDR2 YFSETQ. The CDR3 contains 15 residues.

The chain combines TRBV4-1 with TRBJ1-2, with unresolved D. The V and J ends lost 0 bases and 5 bases respectively, with 13 bases between them. The CDR3 totals 15 residues. Germline V gene lookup returns CDR1 MGHRA and CDR2 YSYEKL. CDR3 DNA: TGCGCCAGCAGCCAAGAGGCGTCAGGCCCTTATGGCTACACCTTC. Translating it yields CASSQEASGPYGYTF.

Written as DNA, the CDR3 is TGTGCCTGGAGTTACGGGACAGGGGCTAACTATGGCTACACCTTC. Its translation is CAWSYGTGANYGYTF. This chain uses TRBV30 with TRBJ1-2; TRBD1 aligns across 10 bases. After removal of 2 bases from V and 0 bases from J, the junction contained 3 bases not matched to a gene. Germline values: CDR1 GTSNPN, CDR2 SVGIG (reference sequence). CDR3 length: 15 amino acids.

In its sample, this clone was seen once. CDR3 in amino acids: CASSQGENTEAFF. The DNA for the CDR3 is TGTGCCAGCTCACAGGGGGAGAACACTGAAGCTTTCTTT. V gene TRBV18 combines with J gene TRBJ1-1, with a weak D call TRBD1 (6 bases). Germline values: CDR1 KGHSH, CDR2 LQKENI. This CDR3 has 13 amino acids. The V and J ends lost 4 bases and 1 base respectively, with 7 bases between them.

This clone was seen only once. J is TRBJ2-1 and V is TRBV6-2 or TRBV6-3, with TRBD2 matching 11 bases. The V gene end was trimmed by 6 bases and the J gene end by 4 bases; junction bases not matched to a gene: 8. From germline, CDR1 is MNHEY and CDR2 SVGEGT. The CDR3 sequence is 16 residues long. CDR3 amino acids: CASSPAGTSGYNEQFF. The CDR3 DNA reads TGTGCCAGCAGCCCTGCCGGGACTAGCGGATACAATGAGCAGTTCTTC.